This record covers a single T cell receptor beta chain. Antigen specificity is unknown. The entry originates in a study of spatial heterogeneity in lung cancer. Study at large: Across the raw uncorrected reads, a unique TCR and UMI combination was observed, on average, more than ten times. Study-wide results and limits: In blood, ubiquitous expanded tumor TCRs appeared more at resection than follow-up.

Time point denoted: sample taken at primary tumor resection. TCRs were sequenced from unsorted whole RNA of tumor, nontumor lung or PBMC. All TCR cDNA molecules were individually tagged with a unique molecular identifier. Each CDR3 protein is one row after TCRdb ran MiXCR on the 5' RACE reads. The sample holds tens of thousands of distinct CDR3 sequences, 6.8% seen once. Germline-derived CDR1 and CDR2 are SGHTA and FQGNSA. CDR3 length: 18 amino acids. V lost 1 base and J lost 3, with 18 bases in between. The chain links TRBV7-2 to TRBJ1-4; tentative D call: TRBD1 (5 bases). The sample consisted of PBMCs, taken at surgery. This TCR came from a female donor with early-stage non-small cell lung cancer. This chain's CDR3 is CASSLDFSLGGANEKLFF. Written as DNA, the CDR3 is TGTGCCAGCAGCTTAGACTTTTCTCTGGGGGGAGCTAATGAAAAACTGTTTTTT.